The 20 T cell receptor beta chains below were found in one sample sequenced in a study of CD8 T cells in Susac syndrome. After extraction with the RNeasy kit, roughly 0.45 to 1 ug of the RNA was reverse transcribed using random hexamers. TCRdb itself ran the immunoSEQ multiplex PCR reads through MiXCR, one entry per CDR3 protein. Among fewer than 250,000 distinct CDR3 sequences listed, 90% to 95% were seen once. Material for sequencing was CD4+ T cells from PBMCs. These receptors were collected from a human donor in good health.

This rearrangement joins TRBV5-1 to TRBJ2-3; 12 positions agree with TRBD2. The CDR3 contains 16 residues. The germline CDR1 and CDR2 sequences are SGHRS and YFSETQ. V lost 4 bases, J lost 6 bases, and 9 bases stayed unmatched. Written as DNA, the CDR3 is TGCGCCAGCAGCCCTAGCGGGAGGGCCCAAGGGGATACGCAGTATTTT. Encoded protein: CASSPSGRAQGDTQYF.

The chain recombines TRBV5-4 with TRBJ1-4; possible D gene TRBD1, 5 bases. The V gene's germline CDR1 is SGHNT and CDR2 YYREEE (reference sequence). The length of the CDR3 is 15 residues. The germline V and J ends were trimmed by 0 bases and 8 bases, with 14 bases remaining between them. The CDR3 spells CASSLAGYKGEKLFF. As DNA, the CDR3 is TGTGCCAGCAGCTTGGCCGGTTACAAGGGGGAAAAACTGTTTTTT.

This sequence joins TRBV24-1 and TRBJ1-3; D is ambiguous. The V end lost 3 bases, the J end lost 2 bases, and 10 bases lay between the germline ends. Germline V gives CDR1 KGHDR, CDR2 SFDVKD. The CDR3 length is 15 residues. The CDR3 nucleotides are TGTGCCACCAGTGATCCCAGGACGGCTGGAAACACCATATATTTT. As protein: CATSDPRTAGNTIYF.

J is TRBJ2-2 and V is TRBV15; 7 bases map to TRBD1. J gave up 5 bases and V 3 bases, and 6 bases lay outside the gene matches. Germline lookup yields CDR1 LNHNV and CDR2 YYDKDF (reference sequence). The CDR3 totals 15 residues. CDR3 bases: TGTGCCACCAGCAGGAAGGTCAGGGGGACCGGGGAGCTGTTTTTT. This sequence encodes CATSRKVRGTGELFF.

The chain combines TRBV12-3 or TRBV12-4 with TRBJ2-2; 7 nucleotides align to TRBD1. The CDR3 loop spans 14 amino acids. V was pared by 7 bases and J by 7 bases, with 9 bases of the junction left unmatched. The CDR3 DNA sequence: TGTGCCAGCAAGGGACAGACCCCAAGCGGGGAGCTGTTTTTT. This translates into CASKGQTPSGELFF.

The chain is built from TRBV20-1 and TRBJ1-3; D not resolved. V lost 2 bases, J lost 0 bases, and 11 bases lay in between. Germline loops: CDR1 DFQATT, CDR2 SNEGSKA (reference sequence). The CDR3 totals 15 residues. The CDR3 region has the DNA TGCAGTGCTAGAAGGTCGGGGAGCTCTGGAAACACCATATATTTT. Translation: CSARRSGSSGNTIYF.

The J gene is TRBJ1-2, the V gene TRBV7-9; possible D gene TRBD1, 6 bases. The CDR3 has 15 residues. Germline V lookup: CDR1 SEHNR, CDR2 FQNEAQ (reference sequence). The V gene lost 3 bases and the J gene lost 6 bases, with 17 bases spanning the gap. The CDR3 coding sequence is TGTGCCAGCAGCTTCCGGACAGTTTTCTCGGATGGCTACACCTTC. Translating it yields CASSFRTVFSDGYTF.

The chain joins TRBV5-6 to TRBJ1-1; D gene ambiguous. In germline, CDR1 is SGHDT, CDR2 YYEEEE. This CDR3 is 12 amino acids long. The V gene lost 0 bases and the J gene lost 7 bases, with 7 bases spanning the gap. The CDR3 DNA reads as TGTGCCAGCAGCTTGGCTTGGGGTGAAGCTTTCTTT. It codes for CASSLAWGEAFF.

V gene TRBV7-8 combines with J gene TRBJ2-3; no clear D gene. The V gene's germline CDR1 is SGHVS and CDR2 FQNEAQ. This CDR3 has 14 residues. V dropped 1 base and J dropped 4 bases, with 9 bases sitting between them. The CDR3 reads CASSLVTTADTQYF. CDR3 DNA: TGTGCCAGCAGCTTAGTTACCACGGCAGATACGCAGTATTTT. Full variable domain (remainder filled in from reference TRBV7-8 and TRBJ2-3): GAGVSQSPRYKVAKRGQDVALRCDPISGHVSLFWYQQALGQGPEFLTYFQNEAQLDKSGLPSDRFFAERPEGSVSTLKIQRTQQEDSAVYLCASSLVTTADTQYFGPGTRLTVL.

The chain is built from TRBV7-2 and TRBJ1-6; no reliable D call. The CDR3 has 14 residues. Trimming cost V 3 bases and J 7 bases, with 10 bases left between them. Germline CDR1 is SGHTA and CDR2 is FQGNSA. The CDR3 sequence: CASSLRATNSPLHF. The CDR3 bases are TGTGCCAGCAGCTTGCGGGCGACCAATTCACCCCTCCACTTT.

The V gene is TRBV28, the J gene TRBJ1-2; the D gene is possibly TRBD1 (5 bases). The CDR3 loop spans 13 amino acids. CDR1 and CDR2 from the germline V gene are MDHEN and SYDVKM. V lost 5 bases and J lost 4, with 11 bases in between. CDR3 loop: CASSPGTSYGYTF. The CDR3 nucleotides are TGTGCCAGCAGTCCCGGGACCTCCTATGGCTACACCTTC.

The J gene is TRBJ1-2, the V gene TRBV4-2, with D uncertain. V was pared by 0 bases and J by 3 bases, with 8 bases between. This CDR3 is built from 14 residues. Germline values: CDR1 LGHNA, CDR2 YNFKEQ. CDR3 loop: CASSQEAGDYGYTF. CDR3 in DNA: TGTGCCAGCAGCCAAGAGGCAGGCGACTATGGCTACACCTTC.

The chain employs TRBV28 and TRBJ1-6; D might be TRBD1 (5 bases). The CDR3 is 16 residues long. Trimming removed 6 bases from V and 1 base from J, with 13 bases in between. Looked up from germline, CDR1 is MDHEN and CDR2 is SYDVKM. The CDR3 nucleotides are TGTGCCAGCAGGGAACCCCAGGGTTCCTATAATTCACCCCTCCACTTT. Translation: CASREPQGSYNSPLHF.

This rearrangement joins TRBV7-3 to TRBJ1-1; a weak D match, TRBD1 (5 bases). Germline values: CDR1 SGHTA, CDR2 FQGTGA. There are 13 residues in the CDR3. V gave up 6 bases and J gave up 4 bases, with 12 bases separating them. The CDR3 region has the DNA TGTGCCAGCAGACGTGACAGCCCCACTGAAGCTTTCTTT. Translated: CASRRDSPTEAFF.

This chain connects TRBV15 to TRBJ2-6; unclear D gene. V was clipped by 3 bases and J by 4 bases, with 4 bases between them. The CDR3 covers 13 residues. Per the germline V gene, CDR1 is LNHNV and CDR2 is YYDKDF (reference sequence). The CDR3 coding sequence is TGTGCCACCAGCAGGGGAGGGGCCAACGTCCTGACTTTC. Amino acids: CATSRGGANVLTF.

The chain has TRBV6-5 and TRBJ1-2; TRBD1 matches 7 bases. V lost 10 bases, J lost 0 bases, and 5 bases stayed unmatched. CDR3 length: 13 residues. CDR1 is MNHEY and CDR2 is SVGAGI in the germline V gene. CDR3 in amino acids: CATRQGANYGYTF. CDR3 bases: TGTGCCACCAGACAGGGAGCTAACTATGGCTACACCTTC.

The chain joins TRBV20-1 to TRBJ2-2, with D maybe TRBD2 (5 bases). Trimming stripped 8 bases from V and 3 bases from J, with 19 bases between. This CDR3 is 15 amino acids long. In germline, CDR1 is DFQATT, CDR2 SNEGSKA (reference sequence). CDR3 in DNA: TGCAGTCCGAGCTCGCGTACAGCGGACACCGGGGAGCTGTTTTTT. Amino acid sequence: CSPSSRTADTGELFF.

This chain uses TRBV5-1 with TRBJ1-2; D is ambiguous. Looked up from germline, CDR1 is SGHRS and CDR2 is YFSETQ. CDR3 size: 14 residues. Trimming cost V 4 bases and J 4 bases, with 14 bases left between them. The chain's CDR3 is CASSLRPDTYGYTF. In DNA form, the CDR3 reads TGCGCCAGCAGCCTCCGGCCCGACACCTATGGCTACACCTTC. The full variable domain, completed using reference TRBV5-1 and TRBJ1-2, is KAGVTQTPRYLIKTRGQQVTLSCSPISGHRSVSWYQQTPGQGLQFLFEYFSETQRNKGNFPGRFSGRQFSNSRSEMNVSTLELGDSALYLCASSLRPDTYGYTFGSGTRLTVV.

CDR3 sequence reads: CASSRQGGNYGYTF. The CDR3 coding sequence is TGTGCCAGCAGCCGACAGGGAGGAAACTATGGCTACACCTTC. J is TRBJ1-2 and V is TRBV27, with TRBD1 identical over 7 bases. CDR1 and CDR2 (germline): MNHEY, SMNVEV (reference sequence). The CDR3 is 14 amino acids. V shed 6 bases, J shed 2 bases, and the junction held 6 bases outside the gene matches.

The V call is TRBV20-1, the J call TRBJ1-1; D gene uncertain. Looked up from germline, CDR1 is DFQATT and CDR2 is SNEGSKA (reference sequence). CDR3 length equals 13 residues. Trimming took off 5 bases at V and 4 bases at J, with 14 bases between the two ends. The CDR3 spells CSAYSSYGTEAFF. The CDR3 coding sequence is TGCAGTGCTTACAGTTCCTACGGCACTGAAGCTTTCTTT.